This T cell receptor (beta chain) derives from a study of control samples from healthy donors and cancer patients. The CDR3 has 12 amino acids. Germline V gene data show CDR1 as SNHLY and CDR2 as FYNNEI. V lost 7 bases and J 3 bases, leaving 7 bases between the germline ends. Clones were sequenced by immunoSEQ multiplex PCR, and TCRdb holds only the in-frame ones, with some missing. The table lists roughly 88,000 clones, 90% to 95% of them singletons, with around 17% in the top ten. The sample taken for sequencing was blood. This receptor was identified in a man in his forties or fifties in good health. The chain combines TRBV2 with TRBJ1-5; D not certain. The CDR3 bases are TGTGCCAGCACCGCTGCCAATCAGCCCCAGCATTTT. Amino acid sequence: CASTAANQPQHF. Supplemented by reference TRBV2 and TRBJ1-5, the full variable domain reads EPEVTQTPSHQVTQMGQEVILRCVPISNHLYFYWYRQILGQKVEFLVSFYNNEISEKSEIFDDQFSVERPDGSNFTLKIRSTKLEDSAMYFCASTAANQPQHFGDGTRLSIL.